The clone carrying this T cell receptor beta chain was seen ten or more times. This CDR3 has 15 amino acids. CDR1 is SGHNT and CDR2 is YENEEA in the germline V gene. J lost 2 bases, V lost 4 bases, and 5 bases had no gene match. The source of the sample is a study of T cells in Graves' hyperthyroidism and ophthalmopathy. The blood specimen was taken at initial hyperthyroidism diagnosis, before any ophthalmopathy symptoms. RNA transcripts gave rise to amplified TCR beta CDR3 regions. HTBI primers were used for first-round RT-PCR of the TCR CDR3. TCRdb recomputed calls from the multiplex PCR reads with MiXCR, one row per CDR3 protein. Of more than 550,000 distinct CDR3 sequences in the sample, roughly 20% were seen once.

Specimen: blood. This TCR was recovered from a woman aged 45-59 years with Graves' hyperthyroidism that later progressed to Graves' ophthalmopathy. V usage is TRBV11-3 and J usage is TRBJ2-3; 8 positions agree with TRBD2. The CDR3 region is CASSWGAGVTDTQYF. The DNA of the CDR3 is TGTGCCAGCAGCTGGGGAGCGGGGGTCACAGATACGCAGTATTTT.